The T cell receptor beta chain under discussion was sequenced for a study of cytomegalovirus exposure and HLA in healthy donors. As for this clone: Its antigen is not identified.

It was with 60 Vbeta and 13 Jbeta primers that the PCR ran. The repertoire was sequenced with immunoSEQ multiplex PCR; TCRdb's copy has only in-frame clones and lacks some. This sample has under 200,000 clones; over 65% occur once, and the top ten carry about 2.9%. Whole-study results and caveats: An analysis done earlier found most TCR beta V segments productive about 87% or about 30% of the time. Cytomegalovirus association was listed for approximately 150 TCR beta chains. What TCR beta sequences reportedly achieved was accurate prediction of HLA-A and HLA-B alleles in most subjects. Later, an analysis showed that TCR beta chains associated with HLA were more clonally expanded than others that were equally common.

With 7 bases removed from V and 0 bases from J, the gap between germline ends came to 16 bases. CDR3 length: 16 amino acids. Per germline, CDR1 MDHEN and CDR2 SYDVKM. The V gene is TRBV28, the J gene TRBJ1-3; tentatively, D is TRBD1 (5 bases). The sequenced material came from PBMCs. The TCR sequence derives from a middle-aged woman in good health and CMV-seropositive. The CDR3 region is CASISPQGISGNTIYF. CDR3 bases: TGTGCCAGCATTTCACCCCAGGGCATCTCTGGAAACACCATATATTTT.